This TCR beta chain was observed in a study of T cells after yellow fever vaccination. Overall study findings and caveats: The secondary response showed a weaker magnitude and a faster peak, day 5 versus 15. Sorted repertoires could include abundant contaminating clonotypes from bulk cells.

TCRdb recomputed calls from the 5' RACE reads with MiXCR, one row per CDR3 protein. The sample consists of about 370,000 distinct CDR3 sequences, 11% of them appearing once. Concerning this clonotype: Its target is not known.

The origin of this receptor is a man between 18 and 35 years old who received the YFV17D yellow fever vaccine. The material sequenced was PBMCs, taken on the day of the first yellow fever vaccination.

The CDR3, as DNA: TGTGCCAGCAGCTTGGGTTATGGGACAGGATACAATGAGCAGTTCTTC. It encodes CASSLGYGTGYNEQFF. The chain recombines TRBV5-6 with TRBJ2-1; TRBD1 matches at 8 bases. The CDR3 length is 16 residues. V trimming: 0 bases; J trimming: 4 bases; junction bases outside the gene matches: 6. Germline CDR1 and CDR2: SGHDT and YYEEEE.